These 20 T cell receptor beta chains were all obtained from the same sample, sequenced in a study of shared clonotypes between healthy human individuals. TCRdb's table, derived via immunoSEQ multiplex PCR, lists solely in-frame clones and lacks some. This sample has about 980,000 clones, with roughly 72% found just once. The source material was memory CD4+ T cells sorted from blood. Subset given: CD45RA-negative fraction. The receptors come from a man aged 18 to 29 in good health.

The chain links TRBV11-2 to TRBJ1-3; D is uncertain. This CDR3 has 15 residues. V was cut by 5 bases and J by 2 bases, with 13 bases left in between. Germline CDR1 reads SGHAT; CDR2 reads FQNNGV. In DNA form, the CDR3 reads TGTGCCAGCAGCCCCGGGCAAAGCACTGGAAACACCATATATTTT. Amino acids: CASSPGQSTGNTIYF.

V usage is TRBV5-1 and J usage is TRBJ2-5; the D gene is possibly TRBD2 (5 bases). This CDR3 is built from 13 residues. Germline V gives CDR1 SGHRS, CDR2 YFSETQ. V was cut by 0 bases and J by 5 bases, with 8 bases left in between. The DNA for the CDR3 is TGCGCCAGCAGCTTGGGACTACCCGAGACCCAGTACTTC. Translating it yields CASSLGLPETQYF.

This clone showed up many times. This chain connects TRBV7-2 to TRBJ2-1, with unresolved D. The V end lost 5 bases, the J end lost 7 bases, and 21 bases lay between the germline ends. CDR1 and CDR2 from the germline V gene are SGHTA and FQGNSA. This CDR3 is built from 16 residues. The CDR3 sequence is CASSHLRVLEVNEQFF. CDR3 nucleotides: TGTGCCAGCAGCCACCTCCGGGTCCTGGAAGTTAATGAGCAGTTCTTC.

CDR3 sequence: CASSLGRQGILRAQYF. The CDR3 bases are TGTGCCAGCAGCTTAGGCCGGCAGGGGATACTAAGGGCCCAGTACTTC. The chain couples TRBV11-1 to TRBJ2-5; TRBD1 is a possible D gene (6 bases). Trimming took off 1 base at V and 9 bases at J, with 21 bases between the two ends. The CDR3 loop spans 16 amino acids. Germline lookup yields CDR1 SGHAT and CDR2 FQDESV (reference sequence).

The chain uses TRBV29-1 and TRBJ1-2; D is unresolved. The CDR3 is 12 residues long. V was shortened by 5 bases and J by 5 bases, with 12 bases between the two germline ends. Germline V CDR1 and CDR2: SQVTM, ANQGSEA. The CDR3 DNA reads as TGCAGCGTTCCGACTTTGTTATATGGCTACACCTTC. Translated, it gives CSVPTLLYGYTF. Full variable domain (missing parts from reference TRBV29-1 and TRBJ1-2): SAVISQKPSRDICQRGTSLTIQCQVDSQVTMMFWYRQQPGQSLTLIATANQGSEATYESGFVIDKFPISRPNLTFSTLTVSNMSPEDSSIYLCSVPTLLYGYTFGSGTRLTVV.

The chain employs TRBV10-3 and TRBJ1-6, with 8 bases aligning to TRBD1. V lost 8 bases, J lost 6 bases, and 6 bases stayed unmatched. Germline CDR1 ENHRY, CDR2 SYGVKD. The CDR3 loop spans 14 amino acids. The CDR3 region is CAIGGTGSNSPLHF. DNA of the CDR3: TGTGCCATCGGGGGGACAGGAAGTAATTCACCCCTCCACTTT.

As to this clone: This sample includes further DNA sequences coding for the same CDR3. This chain uses TRBV5-1 with TRBJ1-2; TRBD1 might be the D (5 bases). The CDR3 extends over 13 amino acids. Trimming pared 0 bases from V and 4 bases from J, leaving 7 bases between. The germline gives CDR1 SGHRS, CDR2 YFSETQ. The CDR3 region has the DNA TGCGCCAGCAGCTTGGGACAGTCCTATGGCTACACCTTC. Translated, it gives CASSLGQSYGYTF.

The chain links TRBV28 to TRBJ1-2; D unresolved. This CDR3 comprises 11 residues. V was cut by 5 bases and J by 8 bases, with 9 bases left in between. Germline-derived CDR1 and CDR2 are MDHEN and SYDVKM. CDR3 sequence reads: CASSLSFGYTF. Here the CDR3 DNA reads TGTGCCAGCAGTCTCTCGTTCGGCTACACCTTC.

V usage is TRBV6-1 and J usage is TRBJ1-1; D unclear. Germline values: CDR1 MNHNS, CDR2 SASEGT. The CDR3 has 15 residues. Trimming left V 6 bases short and J 0 bases short, with 14 bases between. CDR3 sequence reads: CASRGGAQMNTEAFF. Here the CDR3 DNA reads TGTGCCAGCAGAGGCGGAGCACAGATGAACACTGAAGCTTTCTTT.

The chain combines TRBV7-9 with TRBJ1-1; the match to TRBD1 covers 8 bases. The CDR3 runs 14 residues. V was pared by 4 bases and J by 5 bases, with 6 bases of the junction left unmatched. Per germline, CDR1 SEHNR and CDR2 FQNEAQ (reference sequence). Written as DNA, the CDR3 is TGTGCCAGCAGCTCAAGACAGGGGTGGACTGAAGCTTTCTTT. Translation gives CASSSRQGWTEAFF.

This clone was observed a single time. V gene TRBV30 combines with J gene TRBJ2-2; the D gene could be TRBD1 or TRBD2 (5 bases each). Germline values: CDR1 GTSNPN, CDR2 SVGIG (reference sequence). CDR3 length: 14 amino acids. V lost 7 bases, J lost 4 bases, and 16 bases lay in between. CDR3 DNA sequence: TGTGCCTCCCTCCTCGAGGGGATCACCGGGGAGCTGTTTTTT. This sequence encodes CASLLEGITGELFF.

This chain uses TRBV10-3 with TRBJ2-1; 13 bases are shared with TRBD2. The CDR3 extends over 13 amino acids. Germline V gene sequence: CDR1 ENHRY, CDR2 SYGVKD. V gave up 4 bases and J gave up 9 bases; unmatched junction bases: 0. The CDR3 region is CAISGLAGGEQFF. CDR3 nucleotide sequence: TGTGCCATCAGTGGACTAGCGGGAGGTGAGCAGTTCTTC.

This clone was seen once. J is TRBJ1-1 and V is TRBV5-8, with D possibly being TRBD1 (6 bases). V lost 9 bases to trimming and J lost 1 base, with 13 bases between them. Germline CDR1 reads SGHTS; CDR2 reads YDEGEE. CDR3 length: 13 residues. The CDR3: CATTLQGNTEAFF. CDR3 coding DNA: TGTGCCACTACTTTACAGGGGAACACTGAAGCTTTCTTT.

The genes are TRBV4-1 and TRBJ2-3, with D possibly TRBD2 on 5 matching bases. Germline V gene lookup returns CDR1 MGHRA and CDR2 YSYEKL. V lost 3 bases and J 2 bases, leaving 12 bases between the germline ends. This CDR3 is built from 15 residues. In DNA, the CDR3 is TGCGCCAGCAGCCAGTCCGGGATTAACACAGATACGCAGTATTTT. Amino acid sequence: CASSQSGINTDTQYF.

The gene calls are TRBV7-9 and TRBJ2-1, with TRBD1 identical over 9 bases. Germline values: CDR1 SEHNR, CDR2 FQNEAQ (reference sequence). The length of the CDR3 is 15 residues. J lost 4 bases, V lost 4 bases, and 5 bases had no gene match. CDR3 sequence: CASSSRQGVYNEQFF. Here the CDR3 DNA reads TGTGCCAGCAGCTCCAGACAGGGGGTGTACAATGAGCAGTTCTTC.

This clone was seen once. The chain is built from TRBV6-1 and TRBJ1-1; D gene unclear. The CDR3 totals 13 residues. The V end was cut by 4 bases, the J end by 6 bases, with 12 bases between. Per germline, CDR1 MNHNS and CDR2 SASEGT. The CDR3 loop is CASSAGVRPEAFF. As DNA, the CDR3 is TGTGCCAGCAGTGCCGGAGTACGGCCTGAAGCTTTCTTT.

For this clone: One end of the junction is discordant with germline, which a read error may explain. This chain connects TRBV14 to TRBJ1-6, with no clear D. Looked up from germline, CDR1 is SGHDN and CDR2 is FVKESK. This CDR3 is 12 amino acids long. This CDR3 reads CASNSHNSPLHF. In DNA form, the CDR3 reads TGTGCCAGTAACTCCCATAATTCACCCCTCCACTTT. Full variable domain (outside the CDR3, taken from reference TRBV14 and TRBJ1-6): EAGVTQFPSHSVIEKGQTVTLRCDPISGHDNLYWYRRVMGKEIKFLLHFVKESKQDESGMPNNRFLAERTGGTYSTLKVQPAELEDSGVYFCASNSHNSPLHFGNGTRLTVT.

CDR3 residues: CASSSDPSSYNSPLHF. The DNA of the CDR3 is TGTGCCAGCAGTTCGGACCCGAGCTCCTATAATTCACCCCTCCACTTT. The chain combines TRBV6-5 with TRBJ1-6; D gene unclear. Trimming took off 4 bases at V and 0 bases at J, with 10 bases between the two ends. The CDR3 sequence is 16 residues long. The germline V gene has CDR1 MNHEY and CDR2 SVGAGI.

This chain connects TRBV7-2 to TRBJ2-7; the match to TRBD1 covers 7 bases. Per the germline V gene, CDR1 is SGHTA and CDR2 is FQGNSA. This CDR3 region has 13 residues. Germline trimming cut 5 bases from V and 3 bases from J; bases unmatched to any gene: 4. Here the CDR3 DNA reads TGTGCCAGCAGCCCAGACAGGGTCTACGAGCAGTACTTC. Protein product: CASSPDRVYEQYF.

The chain employs TRBV30 and TRBJ2-5, with 10 bases identical to TRBD2. Germline lookup yields CDR1 GTSNPN and CDR2 SVGIG (reference sequence). This CDR3 region has 15 residues. V was pared by 1 base and J by 6 bases, with 8 bases of the junction left unmatched. CDR3 coding DNA: TGTGCCTGGAGTGCTGGGGCTAGCGGGGGACAGACCCAGTACTTC. Residues: CAWSAGASGGQTQYF.